This TCR beta chain appears in the sequencing data of a study of T cells in Graves' hyperthyroidism and ophthalmopathy. In the study overall: Peripheral blood draws took place at initial diagnosis, ahead of any treatment.

Looked up from germline, CDR1 is SNHLY and CDR2 is FYNNEI. This CDR3 has 15 residues. J lost 5 bases, V lost 4 bases, and 8 bases had no gene match. The study, taken as a whole, reports: Clonotypes that were expanded in thyroid above 0.001 mostly appeared in blood too.

RNA transcripts were the template for amplifying TCR beta CDR3 regions. Carried out on the TCR CDR3, a first-round RT-PCR used the HTBI primer set. TCRdb passed the multiplex PCR reads through MiXCR, listing each CDR3 protein once. The table lists hundreds of thousands of distinct CDR3 sequences, 11% to 15% of them singletons. The sample holds many counts of this clonotype. What it binds is not known. The sample comprised blood. The TCR originated in a woman aged 18-30 years with Graves' hyperthyroidism. This chain uses TRBV2 with TRBJ2-5; 9 nucleotides align to TRBD1. CDR3: CASSGQGESWETQYF. CDR3 coding DNA: TGTGCCAGCAGTGGACAGGGGGAATCGTGGGAGACCCAGTACTTC.